A single sample gave rise to the 31 T cell receptor beta chains below, sequenced in a study of cytomegalovirus exposure and HLA in healthy donors. The method was immunoSEQ multiplex PCR; TCRdb's version includes in-frame clones alone and lacks a portion of them. This sample has about 120,000 clones, with 75% to 90% found just once. Sequenced input: PBMCs. The receptors stem from a woman aged 18-29 years in good health and CMV-seronegative.

This clone appeared a few times. This rearrangement joins TRBV25-1 to TRBJ2-1; D is uncertain. With 6 bases removed from V and 8 bases from J, the gap between germline ends came to 8 bases. The CDR3 length is 11 residues. Germline V gene sequence: CDR1 MGHDK, CDR2 SYGVNS. In DNA form, the CDR3 reads TGTGCCAGCAGCCGTATCCATGAGCAGTTCTTC. It encodes CASSRIHEQFF.

V is TRBV30 and J is TRBJ2-3; D is perhaps TRBD1 (5 bases). Trimming removed 1 base at V and 2 bases at J, with 10 bases between. In germline, CDR1 is GTSNPN, CDR2 SVGIG (reference sequence). The CDR3 loop spans 14 amino acids. DNA for the CDR3: TGTGCCTGGAGTGCCCCAGGGCACACAGATACGCAGTATTTT. It yields the protein CAWSAPGHTDTQYF.

This chain connects TRBV5-8 to TRBJ1-5; D unclear. The V gene lost 2 bases and the J gene lost 0 bases, with 9 bases spanning the gap. The CDR3 contains 15 residues. Germline CDR1 reads SGHTS; CDR2 reads YDEGEE. The CDR3 DNA follows: TGTGCCAGCAGCTTAAGTACCTATAGCAATCAGCCCCAGCATTTT. This sequence encodes CASSLSTYSNQPQHF.

This sequence joins TRBV25-1 and TRBJ2-7; D is undetermined. The germline CDR1 and CDR2 sequences are MGHDK and SYGVNS. V dropped 4 bases and J dropped 3 bases, with 10 bases sitting between them. This CDR3 has 13 residues. CDR3 bases: TGTGCCAGCAGTGCCTACTTGGACTACGAGCAGTACGTC. This gives the protein CASSAYLDYEQYV.

The genes are TRBV4-2 and TRBJ1-1; D might be TRBD1 (6 bases). Germline values: CDR1 LGHNA, CDR2 YNFKEQ. V lost 3 bases, J lost 8 bases, and 22 bases lay in between. CDR3 length: 16 amino acids. CDR3 loop: CASSHAQETGPVEAFF. The CDR3 DNA sequence: TGTGCCAGCAGCCATGCCCAGGAGACAGGACCGGTAGAAGCTTTCTTT.

This clone was recorded a few times. This chain uses TRBV6-6 with TRBJ1-2, with 8 bases identical to TRBD1. In germline, CDR1 is MNHNY, CDR2 SVGAGI (reference sequence). V was clipped by 6 bases and J by 6 bases; unmatched bases: 6. There are 13 residues in the CDR3. Here the CDR3 reads CASSPTGDHGYTF. The CDR3 DNA is TGTGCCAGCAGCCCGACAGGGGACCATGGCTACACCTTC.

In its sample, this clone was seen a few times. CDR3 region: CASSVWGGPYEQYV. The CDR3 DNA is TGTGCCAGCAGTGTTTGGGGGGGGCCCTACGAGCAGTACGTC. The genes are TRBV6-1 and TRBJ2-7, with a tentative D call TRBD2 (7 bases). This CDR3 contains 14 residues. Per the germline V gene, CDR1 is MNHNS and CDR2 is SASEGT. V was cut by 4 bases and J by 2 bases, with 12 bases left in between.

The chain employs TRBV4-1 and TRBJ1-5, with a possible D match to TRBD1 (5 bases). This CDR3 is 18 amino acids long. The ends were cut back, 1 base at V and 2 bases at J, with 18 bases in the middle. Per the germline V gene, CDR1 is MGHRA and CDR2 is YSYEKL. CDR3 residues: CASSQGDSRAIGNQPQHF. CDR3 sequence (DNA): TGCGCCAGCAGCCAAGGAGACAGCAGAGCTATTGGCAATCAGCCCCAGCATTTT.

The chain couples TRBV6-5 to TRBJ1-5; 7 bases align to TRBD1. The CDR3 runs 15 residues. Germline lookup yields CDR1 MNHEY and CDR2 SVGAGI. V dropped 4 bases and J dropped 4; count of bases not matched to a gene: 7. Here the CDR3 DNA reads TGTGCCAGCAGTTCCACGACAGGGAAAAATCAGCCCCAGCATTTT. It codes for CASSSTTGKNQPQHF.

The chain joins TRBV7-9 to TRBJ2-7; D unresolved. CDR1 SEHNR and CDR2 FQNEAQ come from the germline V gene (reference sequence). V lost 5 bases and J 2 bases, leaving 13 bases between the germline ends. The CDR3 is 14 amino acids. CDR3 sequence: CASSPTLVTYEQYF. CDR3 nucleotides: TGTGCCAGCAGCCCAACCCTAGTAACCTACGAGCAGTACTTC.

The chain couples TRBV5-5 to TRBJ2-7; TRBD1 aligns across 9 bases. There are 13 residues in the CDR3. Germline CDR1 reads SGHKS; CDR2 reads YYEKEE (reference sequence). The junction had 6 bases not matched to a gene; V was cut back by 4 bases and J by 7 bases. CDR3 loop: CASSIQGAGEQYV. The CDR3 nucleotides read TGTGCCAGCAGCATACAGGGGGCGGGGGAGCAGTACGTC.

J is TRBJ2-7 and V is TRBV5-5; TRBD2 matches 13 bases. The CDR3 covers 17 residues. The V segment lost 4 bases and the J segment 2 bases; nucleotides outside the gene matches: 9. CDR1 SGHKS and CDR2 YYEKEE come from the germline V gene (reference sequence). The CDR3 region is CASSPAGLAGEPYEQYV. Here the CDR3 DNA reads TGTGCCAGCAGCCCCGCCGGACTAGCGGGGGAACCCTACGAGCAGTACGTC.

This clone was seen just once. V and J are TRBV4-1 and TRBJ2-6, with D maybe TRBD2 (5 bases). The germline V gene encodes CDR1 MGHRA and CDR2 YSYEKL. The CDR3 length is 16 residues. The germline V and J ends were trimmed by 0 bases and 9 bases, with 15 bases remaining between them. CDR3 DNA sequence: TGCGCCAGCAGCCAAGATACCAAGCGGTTAGGCAACGTCCTGACTTTC. This gives the protein CASSQDTKRLGNVLTF.

The chain uses TRBV18 and TRBJ2-1; 9 bases align to TRBD1. Germline lookup yields CDR1 KGHSH and CDR2 LQKENI. Trimming removed 6 bases from V and 8 bases from J; junction bases left unmatched: 8. The CDR3 consists of 14 residues. This CDR3 reads CASSPSGQGYEQFF. Written as DNA, the CDR3 is TGTGCCAGCTCGCCATCCGGACAGGGGTATGAGCAGTTCTTC.

The chain joins TRBV15 to TRBJ1-4; the D is unclear. Germline loops: CDR1 LNHNV, CDR2 YYDKDF (reference sequence). The ends were cut back, 3 bases at V and 7 bases at J, with 6 bases in the middle. The CDR3 has 12 amino acids. The CDR3 DNA sequence: TGTGCCACCAGCAGCCCTGTTGAAAAACTGTTTTTT. Encoded protein: CATSSPVEKLFF.

The chain's CDR3 is CASGMDRVTTGELFF. The CDR3 DNA follows: TGTGCCAGCGGGATGGACAGGGTTACTACCGGGGAGCTGTTTTTT. The chain combines TRBV6-6 with TRBJ2-2; the match to TRBD1 covers 8 bases. This CDR3 contains 15 residues. Germline-derived CDR1 and CDR2 are MNHNY and SVGAGI (reference sequence). V lost 8 bases, J lost 5 bases, and 10 bases stayed unmatched.

The chain employs TRBV27 and TRBJ2-1; 10 bases are a match to TRBD2. CDR1 is MNHEY, CDR2 SMNVEV, per germline (reference sequence). This CDR3 region has 15 residues. The V and J ends lost 1 base and 4 bases, in that order; junction bases with no gene match: 1. Here the CDR3 reads CASSLWTSGYNEQFF. The CDR3 DNA follows: TGTGCCAGCAGTTTATGGACTAGCGGATACAATGAGCAGTTCTTC.

Here the CDR3 DNA reads TGTGCCAGCTCACCCGGGGGGCTGTCTAACTATGGCTACACCTTC. Translation: CASSPGGLSNYGYTF. This sequence joins TRBV18 and TRBJ1-2, with D possibly TRBD1 on 6 matching bases. CDR1 KGHSH and CDR2 LQKENI come from the germline V gene. The CDR3 extends over 15 amino acids. V was shortened by 3 bases and J by 0 bases, with 11 bases between the two germline ends.

This clone was seen once. This chain connects TRBV5-1 to TRBJ1-6, with D unresolved. The CDR3 runs 13 residues. Germline-derived CDR1 and CDR2 are SGHRS and YFSETQ. Trimming took 0 bases from V and 8 from J, leaving 6 bases between them. The CDR3 loop reads CASSLEIDSPLHF. CDR3 coding DNA: TGCGCCAGCAGCTTGGAGATAGATTCACCCCTCCACTTT.

The rearrangement links TRBV19 to TRBJ2-7, with 10 nucleotides matching TRBD1. V was pared by 5 bases and J by 5 bases, with 6 bases of the junction left unmatched. CDR3 size: 14 residues. From germline, CDR1 is LNHDA and CDR2 SQIVND (reference sequence). The CDR3 nucleotides are TGTGCCAGTAGTCTGACAGGGGGCAACGACGAGCAGTACTTC. Translation gives CASSLTGGNDEQYF.

The J gene is TRBJ2-7, the V gene TRBV10-3; 9 bases are a match to TRBD1. Trimming removed 10 bases from V and 6 bases from J; junction bases left unmatched: 7. Germline CDR1 and CDR2: ENHRY and SYGVKD. This CDR3 has 12 residues. The CDR3 nucleotides are TGTGCCACCCGGGACAGGGCGGGCGAGCAGTACGTC. It yields the protein CATRDRAGEQYV.

The DNA of the CDR3 is TGTGCCAGCAGCGTAGCTAGCGGGAGGAGGGATGAGACCCAGTACTTC. Translation gives CASSVASGRRDETQYF. The V and J genes are TRBV9 and TRBJ2-5; 11 nucleotides align to TRBD2. The CDR3 covers 16 residues. Germline V gives CDR1 SGDLS, CDR2 YYNGEE. V gave up 0 bases and J gave up 5 bases; unmatched junction bases: 6.

The count of this clone is one. The chain has TRBV28 and TRBJ2-7; D is possibly TRBD2 (6 bases). The V gene lost 5 bases and the J gene lost 0 bases, with 14 bases spanning the gap. This CDR3 is built from 15 residues. Germline CDR1 reads MDHEN; CDR2 reads SYDVKM. The CDR3 DNA sequence: TGTGCCAGCAGTACGATAGCGGCTAGCTCCTACGAGCAGTACTTC. Residues: CASSTIAASSYEQYF. Using reference TRBV28 and TRBJ2-7 for the parts outside the CDR3, the full variable domain is DVKVTQSSRYLVKRTGEKVFLECVQDMDHENMFWYRQDPGLGLRLIYFSYDVKMKEKGDIPEGYSVSREKKERFSLILESASTNQTSMYLCASSTIAASSYEQYFGPGTRLTVT.

The chain is built from TRBV4-3 and TRBJ2-5, with D possibly matching TRBD2 (6 bases). V was pared by 1 base and J by 1 base, with 10 bases between. Germline lookup yields CDR1 LGHNA and CDR2 YSLEER. The length of the CDR3 is 15 residues. DNA of the CDR3: TGCGCCAGCAGCCAAGGGACGGGAGCCCAAGAGACCCAGTACTTC. Residues: CASSQGTGAQETQYF.

This chain uses TRBV5-1 with TRBJ2-1, with 11 nucleotides matching TRBD2. Germline CDR1 SGHRS, CDR2 YFSETQ. J gave up 5 bases and V 6 bases, and 10 bases lay outside the gene matches. CDR3 length: 16 residues. CDR3 DNA: TGCGCCAGCACTCTAGCGGGGGGTGGTAGCAACAATGAGCAGTTCTTC. Its translation is CASTLAGGGSNNEQFF.

The chain is built from TRBV5-1 and TRBJ2-1; 7 nucleotides match TRBD1. The CDR3 is made up of 14 amino acids. From germline, CDR1 is SGHRS and CDR2 YFSETQ. Losses at the gene ends were 3 bases for V and 9 bases for J; bases not matched to a gene: 9. In DNA, the CDR3 is TGCGCCAGCAGCTCCGGACAGGTGGTCAGTGAGCAGTTCTTC. Translated: CASSSGQVVSEQFF.

The rearrangement links TRBV6-6 to TRBJ1-1; D gene ambiguous. Per germline, CDR1 MNHNY and CDR2 SVGAGI (reference sequence). CDR3 length equals 14 residues. V lost 0 bases, J lost 7 bases, and 12 bases lay in between. CDR3 residues: CASSYSWEISEAFF. CDR3 in DNA: TGTGCCAGCAGTTACTCGTGGGAGATCAGTGAAGCTTTCTTT.

J is TRBJ2-4 and V is TRBV7-2; D might be TRBD2 (7 bases). The CDR3 loop spans 15 amino acids. Trimming left V 1 base short and J 6 bases short, with 13 bases between. Germline-derived CDR1 and CDR2 are SGHTA and FQGNSA. The CDR3 is CASSLGGGGVNIQYF. The CDR3 DNA is TGTGCCAGCAGCTTAGGAGGGGGAGGGGTAAACATTCAGTACTTC.

V and J are TRBV5-1 and TRBJ2-3; possibly TRBD1 for D (6 bases). Germline values: CDR1 SGHRS, CDR2 YFSETQ. The CDR3 is made up of 15 amino acids. V was clipped by 4 bases and J by 3 bases, with 15 bases between them. CDR3 sequence: CASSRVGAWTDTQYF. The CDR3 coding sequence is TGCGCCAGCAGCCGGGTGGGGGCATGGACAGATACGCAGTATTTT.

This rearrangement joins TRBV6-5 to TRBJ2-5; 11 bases agree with TRBD2. The length of the CDR3 is 14 residues. Trimming took 5 bases from V and 3 from J; bases not matched to a gene: 2. Germline loops: CDR1 MNHEY, CDR2 SVGAGI. As DNA, the CDR3 is TGTGCCAGCAGTCTAGCGGGGGGTAAAGAGACCCAGTACTTC. Protein product: CASSLAGGKETQYF.

The CDR3 sequence is CASSSGADQPQHF. The CDR3 nucleotides are TGTGCCAGCTCATCAGGGGCCGATCAGCCCCAGCATTTT. V and J are TRBV18 and TRBJ1-5; maybe TRBD1 (6 bases). V was pared by 5 bases and J by 5 bases, with 10 bases between. This CDR3 has 13 amino acids. Germline-derived CDR1 and CDR2 are KGHSH and LQKENI. Together with reference TRBV18 and TRBJ1-5, the CDR3 gives the full variable domain: NAGVMQNPRHLVRRRGQEARLRCSPMKGHSHVYWYRQLPEEGLKFMVYLQKENIIDESGMPKERFSAEFPKEGPSILRIQQVVRGDSAAYFCASSSGADQPQHFGDGTRLSIL.